This TCR beta chain was observed in a study of OX40 agonist ivuxolimab in advanced cancers. Clones were read by immunoSEQ multiplex PCR, and TCRdb kept only the in-frame ones, dropping some. Of some 74,000 clones listed, roughly 87% were seen once; the top ten hold less than 0.65%. The material sequenced was CD4+ or CD8+ T cells sorted from blood, taken in a trial of the OX40 agonist ivuxolimab. The TCR sequence derives from an adult with an advanced solid tumor such as melanoma, head and neck, liver or kidney cancer.

The CDR3 loop reads CASSFSTGGGSPLHF. The DNA for the CDR3 is TGTGCCAGCAGCTTTTCAACAGGGGGGGGTTCACCCCTCCACTTT. V is TRBV7-9 and J is TRBJ1-6; 8 bases map to TRBD1. V lost 3 bases and J lost 9; bases outside the gene matches: 7. Germline V CDR1 and CDR2: SEHNR, FQNEAQ (reference sequence). The CDR3 covers 15 residues.